This T cell receptor (beta chain) was documented in a study of T cell responses to AZD1222 COVID-19 vaccine. V lost 0 bases and J lost 5, with 10 bases in between. Germline V gene data show CDR1 as MRHNA and CDR2 as SNTAGT. The CDR3 has 14 amino acids. Data came from immunoSEQ multiplex PCR; TCRdb stores just in-frame clones and leaves some out. The data show tens of thousands of clones, with about 90% seen just once and more than 7.5% held by the top ten. Findings and caveats of the study: Two AZD1222 administrations were followed by greater Spike-specific TCR breadth and depth. The CD4 TCRs associated with vaccination extended across spike and predominated at 160-218 and 743-854.

Regarding this clone: Its specificity is unknown.

Here the sequenced sample was peripheral blood, taken on day 0 of AZD1222 vaccination. The TCR originated in an adult in good health. The chain carries TRBV6-4 and TRBJ1-2; no reliable D call. Here the CDR3 DNA reads TGTGCCAGCAGTGACTCGAACCGGGGATATGGCTACACCTTC. It specifies CASSDSNRGYGYTF.